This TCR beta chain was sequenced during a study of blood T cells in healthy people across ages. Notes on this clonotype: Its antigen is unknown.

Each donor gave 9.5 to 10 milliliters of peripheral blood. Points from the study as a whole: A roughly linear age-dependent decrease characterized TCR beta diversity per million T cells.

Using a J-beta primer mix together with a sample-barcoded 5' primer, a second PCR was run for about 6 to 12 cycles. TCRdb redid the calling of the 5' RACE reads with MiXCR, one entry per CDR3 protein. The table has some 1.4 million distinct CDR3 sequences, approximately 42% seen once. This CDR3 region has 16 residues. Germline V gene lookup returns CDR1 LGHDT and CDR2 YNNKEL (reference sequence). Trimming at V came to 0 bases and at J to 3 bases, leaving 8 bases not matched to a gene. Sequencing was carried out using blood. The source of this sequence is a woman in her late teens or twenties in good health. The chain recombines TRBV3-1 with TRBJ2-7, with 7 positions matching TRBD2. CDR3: CASSQDLWDYDYEQYF. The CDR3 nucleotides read TGTGCCAGCAGCCAAGATCTTTGGGACTATGACTACGAGCAGTACTTC.